The rows below give T cell receptor beta chains drawn from one sample of a study of blood T cells in healthy people across ages. TCRdb recomputed calls from the 5' RACE reads with MiXCR, one row per CDR3 protein. The sample holds about 290,000 distinct CDR3 sequences, around 29% seen once. The sequenced material came from blood. The source is a woman in her 70s in good health. CDR3s include the opening cysteine and the closing phenylalanine or tryptophan. A D gene is named only where the DNA matches it firmly. Expanded clones are given a class, and other clones once, few, many or no size at all.

d_gene | j_gene | v_gene | abundance | CDR3nt | CDR3aa
- | TRBJ2-7 | TRBV5-1 | few | TGCGCCAGCAGCCCGAACAGGGCCGTTAGCCACGAGCAGTACTTC | CASSPNRAVSHEQYF
- | TRBJ1-4 | TRBV20-1 | - | TGCAGTGCAGGGGGGCCTAATGAAAAACTGTTTTTT | CSAGGPNEKLFF
- | TRBJ2-3 | TRBV7-8 | - | TGTGCCAGCAGCTCACAGGGGAGGTTGGCAGATACGCAGTATTTT | CASSSQGRLADTQYF
TRBD1 | TRBJ2-1 | TRBV14 | few | TGTGCCAGCAGCCCTAGGACAGGGGGGTGGAATGAGCAGTTCTTC | CASSPRTGGWNEQFF
- | TRBJ1-2 | TRBV28 | - | TGTGCCAGCAGTTCTGGGCAGTTAGCTAACTATGGCTACACCTTC | CASSSGQLANYGYTF
TRBD2 | TRBJ2-1 | TRBV3-1 | - | TGTGCCAGCAGCCAAGAGACCGGGAGGAACCACAATGAGCAGTTCTTC | CASSQETGRNHNEQFF
- | TRBJ1-4 | TRBV5-5 | - | TGTGCCAGCAGAACTGACAGTGCAACTAATGAAAAACTGTTTTTT | CASRTDSATNEKLFF
- | TRBJ2-5 | TRBV6-5 | - | TGTGCCAGCAGCACTCAGGGACGCGGGGCCCAGTACTTC | CASSTQGRGAQYF
TRBD1 | TRBJ2-6 | TRBV7-9 | - | TGTGCCAGCAGCGCTACAGGGGGCTGGGCCAACGTCCTGACTTTC | CASSATGGWANVLTF
- | TRBJ2-5 | TRBV6-1 | - | TGTGCCAGCATTAAATTATGGGAGCGACCAGAGACCCAGTACTTC | CASIKLWERPETQYF
- | TRBJ2-5 | TRBV29-1 | many | TGCAGCGTTGAAGGGGATGGCCAGGGAGAGACCCAGTACTTC | CSVEGDGQGETQYF